This paragraph reports one T cell receptor (beta chain). Antigen unknown. V shed 2 bases, J shed 8 bases, and the junction held 14 bases outside the gene matches. Germline V gives CDR1 SGHAT, CDR2 FQNNGV. The length of the CDR3 is 17 residues. The sample comes from a study of blood T cells in healthy people across ages. Turning to the study itself: Template switching picked up about one barcoded beta molecule for each two T cells.

Whole-study findings and limits: Fewer expanded clones and more diversity marked long-lived versus aged donors. Strong correlation existed between TCR beta diversity and naive T cell percentage.

The use of a sample-barcoded 5' primer and a J-beta primer mix characterized a second PCR of roughly 6 to 11 cycles. The template-switch adaptor was a 5' adaptor with 12 random nucleotides. It tagged each cDNA molecule. TCRdb ran MiXCR on the 5' RACE reads and lists one entry per CDR3 protein. Seen here are about 730,000 distinct CDR3 sequences, roughly 45% observed once, and the top ten hold around a fifth. This chain joins TRBV11-2 and TRBJ2-1; TRBD1 matches 8 bases. Sequenced sample: blood. The source is a woman aged 55-75 years in good health. As DNA, the CDR3 is TGTGCCAGCAGCTTATTCCGCGGACAGGGCAAGGGTTATGAGCAGTTCTTC. Protein product: CASSLFRGQGKGYEQFF.